This T cell receptor (beta chain) was sequenced during a study of Graves' ophthalmopathy and Graves' hyperthyroidism. This clonotype was observed at least ten times. Those donors who had ophthalmopathy presented with moderate-to-severe activity, a CAS of ≥3, a NOSPECS of ≥4 and a duration under 3 months. Amplification of TCR beta CDR3 regions used RNA transcripts. Scientists carried out first-round RT-PCR using HTBI primers and then a second-round multiplex PCR. TCRdb reanalysed the multiplex PCR reads using MiXCR and keeps one entry per CDR3 protein. The sample has about 740,000 distinct CDR3 sequences, 40% seen once. This CDR3 is built from 15 residues. With 5 bases removed from V and 5 bases from J, the gap between germline ends came to 13 bases.

The sequence came from an adult man with Graves' ophthalmopathy. The V gene is TRBV12-3 or TRBV12-4, the J gene TRBJ1-6; D may be TRBD1 (6 bases). Sequenced input: peripheral blood. The CDR3 loop is CASSPLDRDNSPLHF. CDR3 sequence (DNA): TGTGCCAGCAGTCCCTTGGACAGAGATAATTCACCCCTCCACTTT.